This paragraph reports one T cell receptor (beta chain). Previously described methods and listed TCR primers produced bulk TCR libraries. TCRdb re-called the PCR reads with MiXCR, one entry per CDR3 protein. The repertoire holds more than 85,000 distinct CDR3 sequences, with around 37% as singletons. Trimming removed 2 bases from V and 2 bases from J, with 13 bases in between. The CDR3 has 15 amino acids. Germline assignment: CDR1 MNHEY and CDR2 SVGAGI. This specimen belongs to a study of molecular identifiers for immune sequencing clone quantification. The wider study: Five portions were made in replicates from RNA of roughly 20,000 or 100,000 naive CD8 cells, and four underwent sequencing.

The sample consisted of naive CD8+ T cells from blood, with Jurkat cell RNA spiked in. As to subset: FACS-sorted CD8+CD4-CCR7+CD45RA+ naive T cells. The origin of this receptor is a human donor in good health. Some libraries in this study had Jurkat cell RNA spiked in. The rearrangement links TRBV6-5 to TRBJ2-7; D could derive from TRBD1 or TRBD2 (7 bases each). CDR3 protein: CASSYGTAGTYEQYF. CDR3 DNA sequence: TGTGCCAGCAGTTACGGGACAGCGGGAACCTACGAGCAGTACTTC.